This T cell receptor (beta chain) appears in the sequencing data of a study of blood T cell repertoires in COVID-19. On the study more broadly: Material from acute and convalescent COVID-19 was sourced from the United States, Italy and Spain. Sources were T cells, B-cell-depleted T cells, or PBMCs; the material itself was cDNA or gDNA.

In the authors' methods: Reference gene primer amplification yielded estimated nucleated cell counts. This table comes from immunoSEQ multiplex PCR, and its TCRdb copy is limited to in-frame clones, with some not included. D and trimming come from the DNA, and the V and J calls and clone size come from that table. The data hold 110,000 to 150,000 clones, with approximately 78% observed a single time. Germline loops: CDR1 KGHDR, CDR2 SFDVKD. The CDR3 covers 14 residues. The V end was cut by 4 bases, the J end by 8 bases, with 16 bases between. This TCR derives from an elderly woman with acute or convalescent COVID-19. Material for sequencing was peripheral blood. The chain is built from TRBV24-1 and TRBJ1-2; D is perhaps TRBD1 (5 bases). The DNA of the CDR3 is TGTGCCACCAGTGACGGGGACTGGACCGGGGGCTACACCTTC. Its protein is CATSDGDWTGGYTF.